This T cell receptor (beta chain) was captured in a study of T cells after yellow fever vaccination. TCRdb analysed the 5' RACE reads with MiXCR anew, one entry per CDR3 protein. The profile shows about 150,000 distinct CDR3 sequences, about 6.2% of them singletons. Trimming pared 2 bases from V and 0 bases from J, leaving 14 bases between. The CDR3 spans 16 residues. The source is a man aged 25 to 40 who received the YFV17D yellow fever vaccine. The starting material was CD4+ T cells sorted from PBMCs, obtained 10 days after the yellow fever booster vaccination. The J gene is TRBJ2-7, the V gene TRBV23-1, with D possibly being TRBD2 (5 bases). TRBV23-1 is an open reading frame, and its role is uncertain. The CDR3 region has the DNA TGCGCCAGCAGTCAACAGGACTTTGAGAGCTCCTACGAGCAGTACTTC. As protein: CASSQQDFESSYEQYF.